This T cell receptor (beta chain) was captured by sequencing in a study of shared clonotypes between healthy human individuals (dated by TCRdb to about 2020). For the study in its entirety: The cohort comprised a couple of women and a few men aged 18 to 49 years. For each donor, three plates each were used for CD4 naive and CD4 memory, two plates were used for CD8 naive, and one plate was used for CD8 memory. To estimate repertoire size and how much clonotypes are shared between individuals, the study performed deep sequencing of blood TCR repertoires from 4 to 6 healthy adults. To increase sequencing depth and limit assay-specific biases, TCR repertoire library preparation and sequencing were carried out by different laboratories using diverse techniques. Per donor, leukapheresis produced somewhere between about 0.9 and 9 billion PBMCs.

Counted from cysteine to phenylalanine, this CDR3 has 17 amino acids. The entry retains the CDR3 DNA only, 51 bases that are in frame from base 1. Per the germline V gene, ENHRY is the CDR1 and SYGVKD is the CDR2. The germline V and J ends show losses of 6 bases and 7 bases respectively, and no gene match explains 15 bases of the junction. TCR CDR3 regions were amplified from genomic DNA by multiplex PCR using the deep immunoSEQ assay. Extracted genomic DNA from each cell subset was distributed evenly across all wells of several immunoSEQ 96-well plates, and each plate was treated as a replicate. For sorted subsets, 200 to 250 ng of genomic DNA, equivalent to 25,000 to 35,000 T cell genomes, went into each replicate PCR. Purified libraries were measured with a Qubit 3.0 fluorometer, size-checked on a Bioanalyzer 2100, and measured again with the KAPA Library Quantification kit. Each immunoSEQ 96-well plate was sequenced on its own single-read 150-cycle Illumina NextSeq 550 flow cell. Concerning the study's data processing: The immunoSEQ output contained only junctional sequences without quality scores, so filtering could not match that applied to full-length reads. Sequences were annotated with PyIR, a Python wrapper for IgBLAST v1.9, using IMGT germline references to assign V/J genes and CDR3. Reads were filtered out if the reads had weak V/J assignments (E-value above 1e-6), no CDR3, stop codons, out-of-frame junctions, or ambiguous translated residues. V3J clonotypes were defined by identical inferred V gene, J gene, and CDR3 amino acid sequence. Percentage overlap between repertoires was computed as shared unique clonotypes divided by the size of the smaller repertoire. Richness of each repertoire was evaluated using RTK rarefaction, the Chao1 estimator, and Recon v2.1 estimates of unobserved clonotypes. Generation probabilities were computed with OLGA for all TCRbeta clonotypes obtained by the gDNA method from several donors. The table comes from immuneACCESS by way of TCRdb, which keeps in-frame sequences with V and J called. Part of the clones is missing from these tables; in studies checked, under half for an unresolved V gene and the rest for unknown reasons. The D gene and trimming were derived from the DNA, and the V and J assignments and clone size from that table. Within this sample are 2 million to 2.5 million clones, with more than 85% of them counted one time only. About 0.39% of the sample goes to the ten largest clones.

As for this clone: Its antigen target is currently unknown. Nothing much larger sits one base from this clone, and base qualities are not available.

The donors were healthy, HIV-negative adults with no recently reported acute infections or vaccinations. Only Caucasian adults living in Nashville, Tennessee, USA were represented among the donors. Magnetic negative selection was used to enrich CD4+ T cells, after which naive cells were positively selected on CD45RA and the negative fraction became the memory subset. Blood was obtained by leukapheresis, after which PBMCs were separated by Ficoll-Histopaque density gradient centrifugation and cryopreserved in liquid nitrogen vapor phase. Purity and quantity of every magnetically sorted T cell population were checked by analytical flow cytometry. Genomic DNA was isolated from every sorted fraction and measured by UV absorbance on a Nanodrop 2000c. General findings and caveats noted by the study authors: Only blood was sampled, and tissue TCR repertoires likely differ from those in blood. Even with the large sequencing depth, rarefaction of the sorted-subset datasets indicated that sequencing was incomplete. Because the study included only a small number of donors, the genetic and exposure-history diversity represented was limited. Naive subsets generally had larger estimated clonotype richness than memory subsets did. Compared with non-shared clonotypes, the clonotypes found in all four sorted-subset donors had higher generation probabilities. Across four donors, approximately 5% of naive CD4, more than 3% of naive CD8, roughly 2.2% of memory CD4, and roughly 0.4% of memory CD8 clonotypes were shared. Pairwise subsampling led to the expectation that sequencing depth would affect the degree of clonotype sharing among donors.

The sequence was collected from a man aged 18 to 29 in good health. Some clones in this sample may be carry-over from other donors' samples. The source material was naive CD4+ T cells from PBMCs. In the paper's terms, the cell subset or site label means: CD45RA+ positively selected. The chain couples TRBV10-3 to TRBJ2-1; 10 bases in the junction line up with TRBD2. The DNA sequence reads TGTGCCATCAGCACCGGGACTAGCGCCCTTGGTCGGAATGAGCAGTTCTTC. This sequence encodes CAISTGTSALGRNEQFF.